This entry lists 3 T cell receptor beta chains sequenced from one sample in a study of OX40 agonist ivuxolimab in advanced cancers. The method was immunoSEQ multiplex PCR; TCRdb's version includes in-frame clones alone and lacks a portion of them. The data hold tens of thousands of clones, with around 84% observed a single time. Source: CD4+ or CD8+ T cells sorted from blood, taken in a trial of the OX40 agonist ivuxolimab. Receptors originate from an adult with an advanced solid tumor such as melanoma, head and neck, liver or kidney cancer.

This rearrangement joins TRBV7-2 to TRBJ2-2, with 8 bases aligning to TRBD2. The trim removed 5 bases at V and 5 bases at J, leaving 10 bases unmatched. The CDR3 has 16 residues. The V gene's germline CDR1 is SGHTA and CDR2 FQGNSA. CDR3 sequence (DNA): TGTGCCAGCAGCCCATTAGCGGGGTCGGTTACCGGGGAGCTGTTTTTT. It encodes CASSPLAGSVTGELFF.

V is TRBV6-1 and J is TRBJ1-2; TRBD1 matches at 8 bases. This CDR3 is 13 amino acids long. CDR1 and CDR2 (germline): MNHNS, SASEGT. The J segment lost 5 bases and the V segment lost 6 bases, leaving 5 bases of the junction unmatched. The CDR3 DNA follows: TGTGCCAGCAGGGCGGACAGGGTGTATGGCTACACCTTC. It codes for CASRADRVYGYTF.

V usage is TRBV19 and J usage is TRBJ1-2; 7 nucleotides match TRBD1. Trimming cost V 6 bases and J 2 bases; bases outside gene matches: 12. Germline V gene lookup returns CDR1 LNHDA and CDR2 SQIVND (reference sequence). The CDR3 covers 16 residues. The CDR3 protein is CASSPNGQVRNYGYTF. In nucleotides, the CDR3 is TGTGCCAGTAGCCCAAACGGACAGGTCAGGAACTATGGCTACACCTTC.